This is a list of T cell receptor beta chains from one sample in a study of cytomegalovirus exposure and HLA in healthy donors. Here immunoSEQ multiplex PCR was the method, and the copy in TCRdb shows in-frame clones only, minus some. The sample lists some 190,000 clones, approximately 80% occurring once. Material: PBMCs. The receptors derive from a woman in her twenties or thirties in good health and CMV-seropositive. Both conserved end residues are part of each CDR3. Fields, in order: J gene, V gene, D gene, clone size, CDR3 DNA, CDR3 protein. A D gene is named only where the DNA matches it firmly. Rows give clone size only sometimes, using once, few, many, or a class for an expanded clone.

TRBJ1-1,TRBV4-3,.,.,TGCGCCAGCAGCCAAGATCCCTCCCGGGGTGAAGCTTTCTTT,CASSQDPSRGEAFF
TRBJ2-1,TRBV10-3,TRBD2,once,TGTGCCATCAGTGAGGGACTAGCGGGAGTCCTTAATGAGCAGTTCTTC,CAISEGLAGVLNEQFF
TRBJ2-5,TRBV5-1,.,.,TGCGCCAGCGGCTCGGGGTCTAGCACCCGACGGGAGACCCAGTACTTC,CASGSGSSTRRETQYF
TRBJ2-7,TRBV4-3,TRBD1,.,TGCGCCAGCAGCCAAGATACAGGGGACCCCCTCTCCTACGAGCAGTACTTC,CASSQDTGDPLSYEQYF
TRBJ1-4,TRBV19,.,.,TGTGCCAGTAGTATGGCCCGGGATCCCGTTCCCCAACTGTTTTTT,CASSMARDPVPQLFF
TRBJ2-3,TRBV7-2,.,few,TGTGCCAGCAGTTCTCAGGGTCTTAGCACAGATACGCAGTATTTT,CASSSQGLSTDTQYF
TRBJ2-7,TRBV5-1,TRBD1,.,TGCGCCAGCAGCTTGGGATCAGGGGGCTCCTACGAGCAGTACTTC,CASSLGSGGSYEQYF
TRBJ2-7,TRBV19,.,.,TGTGCCAGTAGTATCTTGCCAGGGGAGTACGAGCAGTACTTC,CASSILPGEYEQYF
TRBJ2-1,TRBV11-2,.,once,TGTGCCAGCAGCTCTTGGGACTCTCTAGGGGCTGAGCAGTTCTTC,CASSSWDSLGAEQFF
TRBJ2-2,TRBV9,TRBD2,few,TGTGCCAGCAGCGTAGCTACGGGGGGGACCCATCCTCATTACACCGGGGAGCTGTTTTTT,CASSVATGGTHPHYTGELFF
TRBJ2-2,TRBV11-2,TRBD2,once,TGTGCCAGCAGGATTTGGGGCGGGAGTCGGGGCACCGGGGAGCTGTTTTTT,CASRIWGGSRGTGELFF
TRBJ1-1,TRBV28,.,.,TGTGCCAGCAGTTTATATCAGGGGAGAGGCATGAACACTGAAGCTTTCTTT,CASSLYQGRGMNTEAFF
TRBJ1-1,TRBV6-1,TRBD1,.,TGTGCCAGCAGTGTGGGATTTTCAGGGGGCGGCACTGAAGCTTTCTTT,CASSVGFSGGGTEAFF
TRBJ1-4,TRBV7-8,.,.,TGTGCCAGCAGCCCCCCGGGTCGGACGGGGTACCATGAAAAACTGTTTTTT,CASSPPGRTGYHEKLFF
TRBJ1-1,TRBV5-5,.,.,TGTGCCAGCAGCTTAGTGGGGCGGGGGGTGAACACTGAAGCTTTCTTT,CASSLVGRGVNTEAFF
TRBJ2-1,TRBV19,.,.,TGTGCCAGTAGTCTGACTGGAGGGTCCTACAATGAGCAGTTCTTC,CASSLTGGSYNEQFF
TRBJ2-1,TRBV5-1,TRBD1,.,TGCGCCAGCAGCTTGGGACAGGGGGCGAACAATGAGCAGTTCTTC,CASSLGQGANNEQFF
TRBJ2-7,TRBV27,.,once,TGTGCCAGCAGTTTACGAGGTGGCGCTGGAAAAGGGGTTGACGGGAGCTCCTACGAGCAGTACTTC,CASSLRGGAGKGVDGSSYEQYF
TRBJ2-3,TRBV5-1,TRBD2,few,TGCGCCAGCAGCTTGGGTGCTAGCGGGATAACAGATACGCAGTATTTT,CASSLGASGITDTQYF
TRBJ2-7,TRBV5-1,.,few,TGCGCCAGCAGCTTGGCATGGAGAGAAGACGAGCAGTACTTC,CASSLAWREDEQYF
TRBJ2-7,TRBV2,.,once,TGTGCCAGCAGTGACGGTTCCTACGAGCAGTACTTC,CASSDGSYEQYF
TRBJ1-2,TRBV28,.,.,TGTGCCAGCAGGAAAAGAGAGGATGGCTACACCTTC,CASRKREDGYTF
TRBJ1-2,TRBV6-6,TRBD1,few,TGTGCCAGCAGTTACTCGAACCCGGGACAGGGGTATGGCTACACCTTC,CASSYSNPGQGYGYTF
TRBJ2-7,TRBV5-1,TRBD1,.,TGCGCCAGCAGCAAACAACTTCTGGGACAGGGCATGAGCTCCTACGAGCAGTACTTC,CASSKQLLGQGMSSYEQYF
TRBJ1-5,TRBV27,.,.,TGTGCCAGCAGTAGTTTGCTTAGCAGCAATCAGCCCCAGCATTTT,CASSSLLSSNQPQHF
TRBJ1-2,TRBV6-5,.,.,TGTGCCAGCAGGAGGGGGGGAACTGGCTACACCTTC,CASRRGGTGYTF
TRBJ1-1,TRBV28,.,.,TGTGCCAGCAGTTACGGGAACATGAACACTGAAGCTTTCTTT,CASSYGNMNTEAFF
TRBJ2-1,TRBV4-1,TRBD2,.,TGCGCCAGCAGCCTGAGCGCTAGCGGGGGTAATGAGCAGTTCTTC,CASSLSASGGNEQFF
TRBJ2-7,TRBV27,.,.,TGTGCCAGCAGTTTCCGACAGGACTACGAGCAGTACTTC,CASSFRQDYEQYF
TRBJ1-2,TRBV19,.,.,TGTGCCAGTAGTAATGTCGCACGGGGTTACTATGGCTACACCTTC,CASSNVARGYYGYTF
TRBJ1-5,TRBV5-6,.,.,TGTGCCAGCAGCTTGTCCGGGACACCTAGCAATCAGCCCCAGCATTTT,CASSLSGTPSNQPQHF
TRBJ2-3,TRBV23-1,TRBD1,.,TGCGCCAGTGGGACAGGGGGACCTTTGGACCCGTCGACAGATACGCAGTATTTT,CASGTGGPLDPSTDTQYF
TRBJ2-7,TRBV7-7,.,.,TGTGCTAGCAGCTTCGCGGGACTTGCCTCCTACGAGCAGTACTTC,CASSFAGLASYEQYF
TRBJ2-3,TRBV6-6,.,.,TGTGCCAGCAGTTTTGTGGGGGGGCTGGTCACAGATACGCAGTATTTT,CASSFVGGLVTDTQYF
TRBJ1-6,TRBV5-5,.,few,TGTGCCAGCAGCTTTAGTGATTCACCCCTCCACTTT,CASSFSDSPLHF
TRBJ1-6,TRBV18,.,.,TGTGCCAGCTCATCGGACGGACAGAATTCACCCCTCCACTTT,CASSSDGQNSPLHF
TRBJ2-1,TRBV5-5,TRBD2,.,TGTGCCAGCAGCTTATGGACTAGCGGGAGCTATGAGCAGTTCTTC,CASSLWTSGSYEQFF
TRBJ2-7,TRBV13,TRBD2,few,TGTGCCAGCACCAAACGACTAGCGGGAGTCTCCTACGAGCAGTACTTC,CASTKRLAGVSYEQYF
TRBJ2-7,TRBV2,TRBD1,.,TGTGCCAGCAGCGCGCCCCGGGACAGCGCTTTCCACGAGCAGTACTTC,CASSAPRDSAFHEQYF
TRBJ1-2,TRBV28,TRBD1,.,TGTGCCAGCACCGAGGACAGGACGGCCTATGGCTACACCTTC,CASTEDRTAYGYTF
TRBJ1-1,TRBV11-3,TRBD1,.,TGTGCCAGCAGCTTAGACGGGACAGGGGGTGCGAACACTGAAGCTTTCTTT,CASSLDGTGGANTEAFF
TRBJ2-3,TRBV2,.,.,TGTGCCAGCAGTGGGGTACTAGTGCGCACAGATACGCAGTATTTT,CASSGVLVRTDTQYF